These T cell receptor beta chains were read from a single sample in a study of blood T cell repertoires in COVID-19. Clones were read by immunoSEQ multiplex PCR, and TCRdb kept only the in-frame ones, dropping some. The sample comprises roughly 100,000 clones, about 86% of which are singletons, and about 3% rests with the top ten. Sample: peripheral blood. These receptors came from a human donor in a cohort sampled during active COVID-19. The CDR3 runs from the conserved cysteine through the conserved F or W. The D gene is left open where the match is weak. Clone size is not always given. Where it is, it says once, few, many or a class for expanded clones.

D gene	clone size	V gene	J gene	CDR3 protein
TRBD2	few	TRBV6-2/TRBV6-3	TRBJ2-3	CASSGTTGTDTQYF
NA	once	TRBV7-2	TRBJ1-5	CASSLRGGWQPQHF
NA	NA	TRBV19	TRBJ1-1	CASSIVRVSLEMNTEAFF
NA	NA	TRBV6-6	TRBJ2-1	CASSPGSRGYNEQFF
NA	NA	TRBV3-1/TRBV3-2	TRBJ2-4	CASSQDRGAHRNIQYF
NA	NA	TRBV29-1	TRBJ1-2	CSVGGGAYGYTF
TRBD1	NA	TRBV5-1	TRBJ1-6	CASSTGQGMYNSPLHF
TRBD1	NA	TRBV5-1	TRBJ2-7	CASSSDRTGYEQYF
TRBD1	once	TRBV5-1	TRBJ2-7	CASSLDGDRGNEQYF
NA	NA	TRBV5-4	TRBJ1-1	CASSLGGANTEAFF
NA	NA	TRBV5-1	TRBJ2-2	CASSLAGGGSLTGELFF
TRBD1	NA	TRBV9	TRBJ1-5	CASSVGWTGYHQPQHF
NA	NA	TRBV3-1/TRBV3-2	TRBJ1-2	CASSHASTGRNYGYTF
TRBD1	NA	TRBV10-2	TRBJ1-6	CASSPGTGGRSLHF
TRBD2	NA	TRBV5-1	TRBJ2-7	CASSTGTSGYSSYEQYF
NA	NA	TRBV18	TRBJ1-4	CASSPGQGGEKLFF
NA	NA	TRBV10-3	TRBJ1-1	CAISAGKNTEAFF
NA	NA	TRBV3-1/TRBV3-2	TRBJ2-1	CASSQEKGLGNEQFF
TRBD1	NA	TRBV6-5	TRBJ1-5	CASSLDRADNQPQHF
TRBD1	NA	TRBV7-7	TRBJ2-7	CASSRGQGYEQYF
TRBD1	NA	TRBV14	TRBJ1-1	CASSPRQGPGNTEAFF
TRBD2	NA	TRBV5-1	TRBJ2-7	CASSPAGGLDEQYF
NA	NA	TRBV7-9	TRBJ1-1	CASSSQAVRNTEAFF
TRBD2	NA	TRBV11-2	TRBJ2-1	CASSLGLAGVLMNEQFF
TRBD1	NA	TRBV5-1	TRBJ2-7	CASSPGQWYGEQYF
NA	NA	TRBV11-2	TRBJ2-7	CASSLPYYEQYF
TRBD2	few	TRBV11-3	TRBJ2-1	CASSFSGRANEQFF
NA	NA	TRBV15	TRBJ1-1	CATSRDGGVTTEAFF
NA	few	TRBV15	TRBJ1-5	CATSRATVLTYSNQPQHF
NA	few	TRBV6-5	TRBJ1-2	CASSYWAAANYGYTF
TRBD2	NA	TRBV6-2/TRBV6-3	TRBJ2-3	CASSLLAGRPDTQYF
NA	NA	TRBV5-1	TRBJ1-5	CASSLQGDSNQPQHF
TRBD2	NA	TRBV7-8	TRBJ2-5	CASSLVPGLPKETQYF
TRBD1	once	TRBV7-8	TRBJ2-2	CASSLTGALTGELFF
TRBD1	NA	TRBV24-1	TRBJ1-2	CATSQPGQGGSGGYTF
NA	NA	TRBV3-1/TRBV3-2	TRBJ2-4	CASSLGLLRGVNF
TRBD1	NA	TRBV5-1	TRBJ1-2	CASSLTGTGGRGGYTF
TRBD1	NA	TRBV28	TRBJ1-1	CASSWGQGGVTEAFF
NA	NA	TRBV4-2	TRBJ1-4	CASSQDGQGNEKLFF
NA	NA	TRBV21-1	TRBJ2-3	CASANSADTQYF